This paragraph reports one TCR beta chain. The source of the sample is a study of technical replicates of blood from a few donors. Germline assignment: CDR1 KGHSH and CDR2 LQKENI. Trimming pared 2 bases from V and 3 bases from J, leaving 5 bases between. CDR3 length: 12 amino acids. Measured with immunoSEQ multiplex PCR; TCRdb has only the in-frame clones, and not every one. The sample consists of about 13,000 clones, 70% to 80% of them appearing once. The chain links TRBV18 to TRBJ2-7; D remains ambiguous. The sequenced material came from PBMCs. The sequence came from a human donor in good health. The CDR3 loop reads CASSPTGYEQYF. CDR3 in DNA: TGTGCCAGCTCACCAACGGGCTACGAGCAGTACTTC.